This T cell receptor beta chain was identified during a study of brain T cells in children with intractable seizures (dated by TCRdb to about 2021). For context, the study as a whole: Resected brain tissue from 45 to 60 pediatric epilepsy surgery cases was first screened for immune gene transcripts using a NanoString immunology panel. Among the roughly twelve selected surgery cases, pre-surgery blood was additionally sequenced for eight, leaving four cases with brain tissue only. The investigation overall reported the following: Because sequencing depth was different between pre-surgery and post-surgery blood, clones absent from the pre-surgery sample may reflect undersampling. The patients' HCMV serostatus was not known, and viral specificity was inferred solely from CDR3 sequence similarity.

The meaning of the sample's time point label: resected brain tissue, or blood drawn just prior to surgery. Surgery cases with the highest brain T cell transcript signatures were selected for TCR beta chain sequencing of brain tissue and, where available, blood. Before surgery, patients had received at least one anti-epileptic drug. The TCR-sequenced patients were children whose drug-resistant epilepsy was caused by tuberous sclerosis complex, focal cortical dysplasia, Rasmussen encephalitis or hemimegalencephaly. Blood was drawn right before the epilepsy surgery. The Monarch genomic DNA purification kit was used to extract bulk genomic DNA from unsorted brain tissue and whole blood. Only a few counts were recorded for this clone. Its antigen remains undetermined. No much larger clone exists at a distance of one base, and base qualities are not known. The CDR3, from cysteine to phenylalanine, totals 12 residues. The DNA shown is the 36-base CDR3, in frame from base 1. V gives up 2 bases and J gives up 2 bases, and the segment between their germline ends measures 3 bases. CDR1 and CDR2 are read off the germline V gene (reference sequence) as MNHEY and SMNVEV.

The immunoSEQ assay was applied to genomic DNA to generate the TCR beta chain sequences. Concerning the study's data processing: CDR3 sequences that did not begin with the conserved framework cysteine at position 104 were removed manually. To get clonality, the normalized Shannon's Diversity Index was subtracted from one, giving values from 0 (maximal diversity) to 1 (oligoclonal). Chi-squared comparison-of-proportions tests were used to check whether the frequency of the same CDR3 differed between samples, for example brain versus blood. Public clonotypes were identified by searching immuneACCESS, and similarity to known antiviral clonotypes was assessed with the VDJdb browser. Not all clones reach the TCRdb copy of this immuneACCESS table, which keeps in-frame sequences only. Checked studies attribute under half of the gap to unresolved V genes and leave the rest unexplained. That table is the source of V, J and clone size, and D and trimming were worked out from the DNA. In this sample the table shows 110,000 or so clones, 94% of which occur a single time. The leading ten clones occupy 3.8% of the sample.

Here the chain combines TRBV27 and TRBJ1-2; no confident D gene assignment can be made. The sequencing used peripheral blood, collected at surgery. This sequence originates from a boy under two years old with hemimegalencephaly and intractable seizures. The DNA sequence is TGTGCCAGCAGTTTAGAAAACTATGGCTACACCTTC. This is translated as CASSLENYGYTF.